These T cell receptor beta chains were read from a single sample in a study of cytomegalovirus exposure and HLA in healthy donors. TCRdb's copy holds only in-frame clones and misses some; the assay was immunoSEQ multiplex PCR. The data contain 150,000 to 200,000 clones, roughly 80% of them singletons. The source material was PBMCs. The receptors here all came from a human donor in good health. The CDR3 runs from the conserved cysteine through the conserved F or W. The D gene is left open where the match is weak. Clone size is not always given. Where it is, it says once, few, many or a class for expanded clones.

v_call: TRBV15; clone_size: -; d_call: -; cdr3_length: 15; j_call: TRBJ1-3; cdr3_nt: TGTGCCACCAGCAGAGATCCAGGGAAAGGAAACACCATATATTTT; cdr3_aa: CATSRDPGKGNTIYF
v_call: TRBV7-2; clone_size: -; d_call: TRBD2; cdr3_length: 15; j_call: TRBJ2-2; cdr3_nt: TGTGCCAGCAGCTTAAGAATAGCGGGGGGCGGAGAGCTGTTTTTT; cdr3_aa: CASSLRIAGGGELFF
v_call: TRBV19; clone_size: -; d_call: TRBD1; cdr3_length: 14; j_call: TRBJ1-2; cdr3_nt: TGTGCCAGTAGTATGGGGGACAGGCCCTATGGCTACACCTTC; cdr3_aa: CASSMGDRPYGYTF
v_call: TRBV2; clone_size: once; d_call: TRBD1; cdr3_length: 15; j_call: TRBJ1-6; cdr3_nt: TGTGCCAGCAGTGATACAGGGGGCCAGAATTCACCCCTCCACTTT; cdr3_aa: CASSDTGGQNSPLHF
v_call: TRBV6-1; clone_size: few; d_call: -; cdr3_length: 14; j_call: TRBJ1-2; cdr3_nt: TGTGCCAGCAGCCTTTCGGGGGGGAGCGATGGCTACACCTTC; cdr3_aa: CASSLSGGSDGYTF
v_call: TRBV6-5; clone_size: -; d_call: TRBD1; cdr3_length: 13; j_call: TRBJ1-2; cdr3_nt: TGTGCCAGCAGTTCCACGACAGGGTATGGCTACACCTTC; cdr3_aa: CASSSTTGYGYTF
v_call: TRBV14; clone_size: -; d_call: -; cdr3_length: 16; j_call: TRBJ2-3; cdr3_nt: TGTGCCAGCAGCCCTTGGGGCCGCTCAAGCACAGATACGCAGTATTTT; cdr3_aa: CASSPWGRSSTDTQYF
v_call: TRBV29-1; clone_size: once; d_call: TRBD1; cdr3_length: 14; j_call: TRBJ2-3; cdr3_nt: TGCAGCGTCCTGGACAGGGGGCTGAGAGATACGCAGTATTTT; cdr3_aa: CSVLDRGLRDTQYF
v_call: TRBV19; clone_size: -; d_call: -; cdr3_length: 13; j_call: TRBJ1-2; cdr3_nt: TGTGCCAGTAGCCTAGGGGTTAACTATGGCTACACCTTC; cdr3_aa: CASSLGVNYGYTF
v_call: TRBV28; clone_size: -; d_call: TRBD1; cdr3_length: 15; j_call: TRBJ1-2; cdr3_nt: TGTGCCAGCAGTAAAACGGGACAGACCTTTTATGGCTACACCTTC; cdr3_aa: CASSKTGQTFYGYTF
v_call: TRBV19; clone_size: -; d_call: -; cdr3_length: 15; j_call: TRBJ2-2; cdr3_nt: TGTGCCAGTAGTATGGGGCGTCAAAACACCGGGGAGCTGTTTTTT; cdr3_aa: CASSMGRQNTGELFF
v_call: TRBV11-3; clone_size: -; d_call: TRBD1; cdr3_length: 16; j_call: TRBJ2-2; cdr3_nt: TGTGCCAGCAGCTCCCGGGACAGGGCCTACACCGGGGAGCTGTTTTTT; cdr3_aa: CASSSRDRAYTGELFF
v_call: TRBV7-9; clone_size: -; d_call: -; cdr3_length: 14; j_call: TRBJ2-2; cdr3_nt: TGTGCCAGCAGCTTTGCCTGGGCCACCGGGGAGCTGTTTTTT; cdr3_aa: CASSFAWATGELFF
v_call: TRBV9; clone_size: -; d_call: TRBD2; cdr3_length: 15; j_call: TRBJ2-1; cdr3_nt: TGTGCCAGCAGCGCAACTAGCGGGGGCTCCAATGAGCAGTTCTTC; cdr3_aa: CASSATSGGSNEQFF
v_call: TRBV5-1; clone_size: -; d_call: -; cdr3_length: 15; j_call: TRBJ2-7; cdr3_nt: TGCGCCAGCAGCTTTTACGGAGAGGGGGGGAGTGAGCAGTACTTC; cdr3_aa: CASSFYGEGGSEQYF
v_call: TRBV5-1; clone_size: -; d_call: -; cdr3_length: 14; j_call: TRBJ2-3; cdr3_nt: TGCGCCAGCAGCTTGGGTACACGCACAGATACGCAGTATTTT; cdr3_aa: CASSLGTRTDTQYF
v_call: TRBV7-8; clone_size: -; d_call: -; cdr3_length: 15; j_call: TRBJ1-1; cdr3_nt: TGTGCCAGCAGCTTAGGCAGTTTAATGAACACTGAAGCTTTCTTT; cdr3_aa: CASSLGSLMNTEAFF
v_call: TRBV4-2; clone_size: -; d_call: -; cdr3_length: 13; j_call: TRBJ1-6; cdr3_nt: TGTGCCAGCAGCCAAGGGGAGGATTCACCCCTCCACTTT; cdr3_aa: CASSQGEDSPLHF
v_call: TRBV2; clone_size: -; d_call: TRBD1; cdr3_length: 16; j_call: TRBJ2-7; cdr3_nt: TGTGCCGGTCTGGGGAAGGGGACAGGGAACTTCCTCGAGCAGTACTTC; cdr3_aa: CAGLGKGTGNFLEQYF
v_call: TRBV10-3; clone_size: -; d_call: TRBD1; cdr3_length: 14; j_call: TRBJ1-1; cdr3_nt: TGTGCCATCACCACAGGGGCTGGGGCCACTGAAGCTTTCTTT; cdr3_aa: CAITTGAGATEAFF
v_call: TRBV2; clone_size: -; d_call: -; cdr3_length: 12; j_call: TRBJ1-1; cdr3_nt: TGTGCCAGCAGTATCGGGAACACTGAAGCTTTCTTT; cdr3_aa: CASSIGNTEAFF
v_call: TRBV25-1; clone_size: once; d_call: TRBD1; cdr3_length: 13; j_call: TRBJ2-4; cdr3_nt: TGTGCCAGCAGTGTACAGGGGTCGGACATTCAGTACTTC; cdr3_aa: CASSVQGSDIQYF
v_call: TRBV6-5; clone_size: -; d_call: TRBD1; cdr3_length: 15; j_call: TRBJ2-7; cdr3_nt: TGTGCCAGCAGTAAACCCGGACAGGGGAACTACGAGCAGTACTTC; cdr3_aa: CASSKPGQGNYEQYF
v_call: TRBV19; clone_size: -; d_call: -; cdr3_length: 15; j_call: TRBJ2-2; cdr3_nt: TGTGCCAGTAGTAGGCCCCGAAGGGGAACCGGGGAGCTGTTTTTT; cdr3_aa: CASSRPRRGTGELFF
v_call: TRBV6-5; clone_size: -; d_call: TRBD2; cdr3_length: 15; j_call: TRBJ2-1; cdr3_nt: TGTGCCAGCAGTTACGGACTAGCGTCAACGTATGAGCAGTTCTTC; cdr3_aa: CASSYGLASTYEQFF
v_call: TRBV27; clone_size: -; d_call: -; cdr3_length: 15; j_call: TRBJ2-1; cdr3_nt: TGTGCCAGCAGTTTTCTCCAGGGCGAAGTCAATGAGCAGTTCTTC; cdr3_aa: CASSFLQGEVNEQFF
v_call: TRBV6-1; clone_size: few; d_call: TRBD1; cdr3_length: 17; j_call: TRBJ1-2; cdr3_nt: TGTGCCAGCAGTGAAGCGAAAAACGACAGGGGGCGGTGTGGCTACACCTTC; cdr3_aa: CASSEAKNDRGRCGYTF
v_call: TRBV15; clone_size: once; d_call: TRBD1; cdr3_length: 15; j_call: TRBJ1-1; cdr3_nt: TGTGCCACCAGCAGAGACCGGGACAGGGGAACTGAAGCTTTCTTT; cdr3_aa: CATSRDRDRGTEAFF
v_call: TRBV5-1; clone_size: -; d_call: TRBD2; cdr3_length: 15; j_call: TRBJ2-7; cdr3_nt: TGCGCCAGCAGCTTGACTAGCGGGGACTCCTACGAGCAGTACTTC; cdr3_aa: CASSLTSGDSYEQYF
v_call: TRBV29-1; clone_size: -; d_call: -; cdr3_length: 12; j_call: TRBJ2-1; cdr3_nt: TGCAGCGCCATAGGAGGGAGCGATGAGCAGTTCTTC; cdr3_aa: CSAIGGSDEQFF
v_call: TRBV6-1; clone_size: -; d_call: -; cdr3_length: 13; j_call: TRBJ1-1; cdr3_nt: TGTGCCAGCCCGGGACACCCGAACACTGAAGCTTTCTTT; cdr3_aa: CASPGHPNTEAFF
v_call: TRBV6-5; clone_size: once; d_call: TRBD2; cdr3_length: 15; j_call: TRBJ2-3; cdr3_nt: TGTGCCAGCAGTTACCAGACTAGCCGCACAGATACGCAGTATTTT; cdr3_aa: CASSYQTSRTDTQYF